Described below is a single T cell receptor (beta chain) sequence and its context. Its antigen remains unidentified. Germline-derived CDR1 and CDR2 are LNHDA and SQIVND (reference sequence). This CDR3 has 15 amino acids. The ends lost 3 bases at V and 5 bases at J; junction bases unmatched: 3. Method: immunoSEQ multiplex PCR; TCRdb's copy keeps in-frame clones and lacks some. The profile shows hundreds of thousands of clones, less than 90% of them singletons. The sample comes from a study of cytomegalovirus exposure and HLA in healthy donors. Regarding the study as a whole: The tendency of first-cohort TCR clusters to co-occur in the 120 validation repertoires was the finding of a later analysis. The authors enumerated some 170 TCR beta chains as linked to cytomegalovirus. Reports described diagnosis of cytomegalovirus status by the classifier as highly specific and sensitive.

The origin of this receptor is a woman between 18 and 29 years old in good health and CMV-seronegative. The chain recombines TRBV19 with TRBJ2-2; 10 bases are a match to TRBD1. Sequencing was carried out using PBMCs. The CDR3 region has the DNA TGTGCCAGTAGTATGGACAGGGGGAGAACCGGGGAGCTGTTTTTT. It yields the protein CASSMDRGRTGELFF. Looking up the rest from reference TRBV19 and TRBJ2-2 gives the full variable domain: DGGITQSPKYLFRKEGQNVTLSCEQNLNHDAMYWYRQDPGQGLRLIYYSQIVNDFQKGDIAEGYSVSREKKESFPLTVTSAQKNPTAFYLCASSMDRGRTGELFFGEGSRLTVL.